Reported below is one T cell receptor (beta chain). As yet, its antigen is unknown. This entry is derived from a study of regulatory T cells in long-lasting Graves disease. Study context: Newly diagnosed Graves' patients took antithyroid drugs under 3 months. Study-level points and caveats: Persistent Graves' patients showed less TCR diversity than newly diagnosed patients showed. Persistent disease was associated with favored TRBV28 usage and with favored use of TRBJ1-2 and TRBJ2-5.

Arm-PCR with iRepertoire HTBI primers amplified the CDR3 regions for these TCR beta libraries. TCRdb passed the multiplex PCR reads through MiXCR, listing each CDR3 protein once. The sample shows roughly 380,000 distinct CDR3 sequences, roughly a sixth of them seen only once. Time point described: newly diagnosed GD, antithyroid drugs for less than 3 months. PBMC RNA served as the TCR library source. The CDR3 runs 15 residues. The V segment lost 3 bases and the J segment 6 bases; nucleotides outside the gene matches: 10. From germline, CDR1 is LNHNV and CDR2 YYDKDF (reference sequence). The TCR originated in a female donor with Graves disease. Sequencing was performed on peripheral blood mononuclear cells (PBMCs), taken at new diagnosis, from a patient treated with antithyroid drugs. The gene calls are TRBV15 and TRBJ1-1; 7 bases align to TRBD1. CDR3 protein: CATSSDRAPGAEAFF. The CDR3 DNA is TGTGCCACCAGCAGCGACAGGGCGCCGGGAGCTGAAGCTTTCTTT. The variable domain in full, with the rest retrieved from reference TRBV15 and TRBJ1-1, is DAMVIQNPRYQVTQFGKPVTLSCSQTLNHNVMYWYQQKSSQAPKLLFHYYDKDFNNEADTPDNFQSRRPNTSFCFLDIRSPGLGDTAMYLCATSSDRAPGAEAFFGQGTRLTVV.